This TCR beta chain was profiled in a study of memory B cells and T cells in multiple sclerosis. Measured with immunoSEQ multiplex PCR; TCRdb has only the in-frame clones, and not every one. Of more than 12,000 clones detected, approximately 70% appear once; the ten largest clones hold less than 2.5%. Looked up from germline, CDR1 is SNHLY and CDR2 is FYNNEI. Trimming pared 4 bases from V and 9 bases from J, leaving 13 bases between. The length of the CDR3 is 14 residues. The J gene is TRBJ1-6, the V gene TRBV2, with a possible D match to TRBD1 (5 bases). This sequence originates from a human donor with multiple sclerosis. Sequencing was carried out using memory (CD45RO+) CD4+ T cells from blood. CDR3 sequence reads: CASSVAGNPSPLHF. In nucleotides, the CDR3 is TGTGCCAGCAGTGTGGCAGGGAATCCTTCACCCCTCCACTTT.